This is a list of T cell receptor beta chains from one sample in a study of shared clonotypes between healthy human individuals. Using immunoSEQ multiplex PCR, the repertoire was profiled, and TCRdb retains in-frame clones only, with some absent. Here the sample spans around 2,000,000 clones, approximately 94% being singletons. Sequencing used naive CD8+ T cells sorted from blood. These TCRs come from a man aged 18 to 29 in good health. Each CDR3 is given with its conserved first and last residue. The D gene is left open where the match is weak. Some rows mark clone size as missing; the rest say once, few, many or name a class of expanded clone.

>TRBJ2-7|TRBD2|TRBV27|NA
TGTGCCAGCAGTTTATCGAGGCTAGCGGGCTACGAGCAGTACTTC
CASSLSRLAGYEQYF
>TRBJ2-7|NA|TRBV4-3|NA
TGCGCCAGCAGCCAAGATAGATCCCAGGGGTTTTACGAGCAGTACTTC
CASSQDRSQGFYEQYF
>TRBJ2-7|TRBD2|TRBV5-1|NA
TGCGCCAGCAGCTTGGGCTCTAGCGGATCTCCCTACGAGCAGTACTTC
CASSLGSSGSPYEQYF
>TRBJ2-7|NA|TRBV11-2|NA
TGTGCCAGCAGCCAAGACGGAAATCTCGCCTACGAGCAGTACTTC
CASSQDGNLAYEQYF
>TRBJ2-2|TRBD1|TRBV27|NA
TGTGCCAGCTCTCAATTGGGGGGACAGGGGTGGACCGGGGAGCTGTTTTTT
CASSQLGGQGWTGELFF
>TRBJ2-7|NA|TRBV2|NA
TGTGCCAGCAGAGGAATAGGCGAAAACGAGCAGTACTTC
CASRGIGENEQYF
>TRBJ1-4|NA|TRBV7-9|NA
TGTGCCAGCAGCGCCTCGGGTTATGAGGAAAAACTGTTTTTT
CASSASGYEEKLFF
>TRBJ2-7|NA|TRBV4-1|NA
TGCGCCAGCAGCCAAGATAGAGGCAGATTCTACGAGCAGTACTTC
CASSQDRGRFYEQYF
>TRBJ2-2|TRBD1|TRBV28|NA
TGTGCCAGCAGTTCACAGGGGACGAGCACCGGGGAGCTGTTTTTT
CASSSQGTSTGELFF
>TRBJ1-1|NA|TRBV11-2|few
TGTGCCAGCAGCTTAGGCAGGGGCACTGAAGCTTTCTTT
CASSLGRGTEAFF
>TRBJ2-1|NA|TRBV19|NA
TGTGCCAGTAGTACTCAGGAGAAATACAATGAGCAGTTCTTC
CASSTQEKYNEQFF
>TRBJ2-7|TRBD2|TRBV6-5|NA
TGTGCCAGCAGTTACTCCGGGGGGGCCGAGCAGTACTTC
CASSYSGGAEQYF
>TRBJ1-5|TRBD1|TRBV19|few
TGTGCCAGTAGTGCATTAGGGGGACAGGGGAGCAATCAGCCCCAGCATTTT
CASSALGGQGSNQPQHF
>TRBJ1-2|NA|TRBV6-5|NA
TGTGCCAGCAGTCAGGGGACACCAGCTAACTATGGCTACACCTTC
CASSQGTPANYGYTF
>TRBJ2-1|TRBD2|TRBV13|NA
TGTGCCAGCAGCCTCGGACTAGCGGGAGGGTACAATGAGCAGTTCTTC
CASSLGLAGGYNEQFF
>TRBJ2-1|TRBD2|TRBV9|NA
TGTGCCAGCACTTCCTTTAGCGGGGGACCCTACAATGAGCAGTTCTTC
CASTSFSGGPYNEQFF
>TRBJ2-6|NA|TRBV9|once
TGTGCCAGCAGCGTAGTTGGGACACCGAGCCCCTCTGGGGCCAACGTCCTGACTTTC
CASSVVGTPSPSGANVLTF
>TRBJ2-2|NA|TRBV2|NA
TGTGCCAGCAGTGATGGGGGGACCGGGGAGCTGTTTTTT
CASSDGGTGELFF
>TRBJ2-7|NA|TRBV7-2|few
TGTGCCAGCAGCTGGTCGAGGGACTCCAGCTACGAGCAGTACTTC
CASSWSRDSSYEQYF
>TRBJ1-1|NA|TRBV6-5|NA
TGTGCCAGCAGTTACTCCCGCGTCACTGAAGCTTTCTTT
CASSYSRVTEAFF
>TRBJ2-1|TRBD2|TRBV30|NA
TGTGCCTGGAAATTGGGACTAGCGGGAGAAGGCTCCTACAATGAGCAGTTCTTC
CAWKLGLAGEGSYNEQFF
>TRBJ1-1|NA|TRBV28|NA
TGTGCCAGCAGTCCAAGATTCCGTAGGACCACCTTCGCTGAAGCTTTCTTT
CASSPRFRRTTFAEAFF
>TRBJ2-7|NA|TRBV10-1|NA
TGCGCCAGCAGTCCCCGGACAGCCTACGAGCAGTACTTC
CASSPRTAYEQYF
>TRBJ1-1|NA|TRBV4-2|NA
TGTGCCAGCAGCCAAGATCCCCTAATGAACACTGAAGCTTTCTTT
CASSQDPLMNTEAFF
>TRBJ2-7|NA|TRBV7-2|NA
TGTGCCAGCAAAAAAATGGGGGACGGGACCTACGAGCAGTACTTC
CASKKMGDGTYEQYF
>TRBJ2-7|NA|TRBV6-1|NA
TGTGCCAGCAGTGATGGACCCCTTTCCAGCTACTACGAGCAGTACTTC
CASSDGPLSSYYEQYF
>TRBJ1-2|TRBD1|TRBV7-9|NA
TGTGCCAGCAGCTCCCCGGCAGGGGGCTATTGGGCTAACTATGGCTACACCTTC
CASSSPAGGYWANYGYTF
>TRBJ2-7|NA|TRBV2|NA
TGTGCCAGCAGTGAAGCGCTTCTGGAGGGGTCGCAGTACTTC
CASSEALLEGSQYF
>TRBJ2-1|NA|TRBV11-2|NA
TGTGCCAGCAGCTTATTTTCAGTCGAGCAGTTCTTC
CASSLFSVEQFF
>TRBJ2-6|NA|TRBV9|once
TGTGCCAGCAGCGTAGCTACGGGAGTCTCTGGGGCCAACGTCCTGACTTTC
CASSVATGVSGANVLTF
>TRBJ2-7|NA|TRBV11-2|NA
TGTGCCAGCAGCCTCCTCATTAGCGGTTTCTCCTACGAGCAGTACTTC
CASSLLISGFSYEQYF
>TRBJ2-5|TRBD1|TRBV6-5|NA
TGTGCCAGCAGTTACTCGATGGCAGGGGGAGAGACCCAGTACTTC
CASSYSMAGGETQYF
>TRBJ2-7|NA|TRBV18|once
TGTGCCAGCTCACCAAGGACGGGGGAGTACGAGCAGTACTTC
CASSPRTGEYEQYF
>TRBJ1-2|TRBD1|TRBV6-1|NA
TGTGCCAGCAGTGAGACAGGGGTCTTCTATGGCTACACCTTC
CASSETGVFYGYTF
>TRBJ1-2|NA|TRBV7-9|NA
TGTGCCAGCAGCTTAGGCAGGTCCTCTAACTATGGCTACACCTTC
CASSLGRSSNYGYTF
>TRBJ1-6|NA|TRBV27|NA
TGTGCCAGCAGTTTTCAGGGACCCGGTAATTCACCCCTCCACTTT
CASSFQGPGNSPLHF
>TRBJ1-1|NA|TRBV6-1|NA
TGTGCCAGCAGTGAAGGAAGCGGGTGGGTCATGGGTTTCTTT
CASSEGSGWVMGFF
>TRBJ2-7|TRBD2|TRBV4-1|NA
TGCGCCAGCAGCCAAGAACTCGCGGGAGTCTTCTACGAGCAGTACTTC
CASSQELAGVFYEQYF
>TRBJ1-1|TRBD1|TRBV6-1|NA
TGTGCCGGAGGACAGGGGGCAAAAACTGAAGCTTTCTTT
CAGGQGAKTEAFF
>TRBJ1-4|TRBD1|TRBV7-9|NA
TGTGCCAGCCGGACAGGGTGGGATGAAAAACTGTTTTTT
CASRTGWDEKLFF
>TRBJ2-5|TRBD1|TRBV15|once
TGTGCCACCAGCAAGACCCAGGGGGCAGGGGAGACCCAGTACTTC
CATSKTQGAGETQYF
>TRBJ1-2|NA|TRBV11-2|NA
TGTGCCAGCAGCTTAGATCAGGTGGGGGCAATCTATGGCTACACCTTC
CASSLDQVGAIYGYTF